A single sample is the source of the 14 T cell receptor beta chains below, sequenced in a study of vaccination effects on CD4 cells after COVID-19. The assay was immunoSEQ multiplex PCR, and TCRdb's table has in-frame clones only and misses some. The data hold approximately 40,000 clones, with 76% observed a single time. These receptors have no known antigen. Culturing for more than eight days preceded CD4+ T cell isolation. By PCR, the person was confirmed to have had SARS-CoV-2 infection between March and December 2020. The vaccine given was either BNT162b2 or mRNA-1273, in two doses. The source material was CD4+ T cells from PBMCs cultured without peptide, sampled after COVID-19 vaccination. These receptors were taken from a human donor who had a prior SARS-CoV-2 infection.

The chain recombines TRBV15 with TRBJ1-1, with D perhaps TRBD1 (5 bases). Germline-derived CDR1 and CDR2 are LNHNV and YYDKDF (reference sequence). The CDR3 extends over 13 amino acids. V lost 3 bases and J lost 6, with 11 bases in between. CDR3 region: CATSREWGAEAFF. The CDR3 DNA reads as TGTGCCACCAGCAGGGAATGGGGGGCTGAAGCTTTCTTT.

The chain uses TRBV5-1 and TRBJ2-1; no definite D call. The CDR3 runs to 14 residues. The germline V gene has CDR1 SGHRS and CDR2 YFSETQ. Trimming removed 4 bases at V and 3 bases at J, with 11 bases between. CDR3 DNA: TGCGCCAGCAGCCCGGCTTCGAGCTACAATGAGCAGTTCTTC. This sequence encodes CASSPASSYNEQFF.

This clone was seen only a few times. CDR3 in amino acids: CAGRRSRESTGANVLTF. As DNA, the CDR3 is TGTGCCGGGCGGCGGAGCAGGGAATCAACTGGGGCCAACGTCCTGACTTTC. The chain uses TRBV7-9 and TRBJ2-6; possible D gene TRBD1, 5 bases. The V and J ends lost 11 bases and 2 bases respectively, with 22 bases between them. This CDR3 region has 17 residues. Germline loops: CDR1 SEHNR, CDR2 FQNEAQ (reference sequence).

This sequence joins TRBV20-1 and TRBJ2-1, with a possible D match to TRBD1 (6 bases). This CDR3 is 12 amino acids long. Germline V CDR1 and CDR2: DFQATT, SNEGSKA (reference sequence). V was clipped by 3 bases and J by 8 bases, with 11 bases between them. The CDR3 is CSASEGDDEQFF. CDR3 nucleotide sequence: TGCAGTGCTAGTGAGGGGGATGATGAGCAGTTCTTC.

The chain links TRBV13 to TRBJ2-5; D may be TRBD2 (7 bases). Trimming removed 1 base at V and 5 bases at J, with 11 bases between. Germline lookup yields CDR1 PRHDT and CDR2 FYEKMQ (reference sequence). This CDR3 comprises 14 residues. Here the CDR3 DNA reads TGTGCCAGCAGCTTAGTCGGGGGGCCTGAGACCCAGTACTTC. This sequence encodes CASSLVGGPETQYF.

V usage is TRBV29-1 and J usage is TRBJ1-1; D gene uncertain. The germline V and J ends were trimmed by 6 bases and 11 bases, with 16 bases remaining between them. CDR1 is SQVTM and CDR2 is ANQGSEA in the germline V gene. The CDR3 contains 11 residues. The CDR3 here is CSVSLRGRAFF. The CDR3 DNA follows: TGCAGCGTAAGCCTTCGGGGTCGGGCTTTCTTT.

V gene TRBV7-3 combines with J gene TRBJ2-1; D is unclear. V gave up 5 bases and J gave up 4 bases, with 12 bases separating them. This CDR3 is built from 14 residues. Per germline, CDR1 SGHTA and CDR2 FQGTGA. CDR3 region: CASSPPVGYNEQFF. DNA of the CDR3: TGTGCCAGCAGCCCCCCGGTAGGTTACAATGAGCAGTTCTTC.

V gene TRBV2 combines with J gene TRBJ1-5, with D possibly TRBD1 on 6 matching bases. Trimming shortened V by 6 bases and J by 1 base, and 10 bases separated the two germline ends. The CDR3 loop spans 14 amino acids. The germline gives CDR1 SNHLY, CDR2 FYNNEI. CDR3 amino acids: CASRQGLSNQPQHF. In DNA form, the CDR3 reads TGTGCCAGCAGGCAGGGGTTAAGCAATCAGCCCCAGCATTTT.

The chain employs TRBV21-1 and TRBJ2-7. TRBV21-1 is noted as a pseudogene. This CDR3 spans 20 amino acids. The CDR3 DNA follows: TGTGCCAGCAGCATAAACATGACCCCTGGTCTACATTGGTCCAACTACGAGCAGTACTTC. Protein product: CASSINMTPGLHWSNYEQYF.

The gene calls are TRBV7-9 and TRBJ2-5; TRBD2 agrees at 8 bases. The CDR3 spans 14 residues. The V gene end was trimmed by 4 bases and the J gene end by 5 bases; junction bases not matched to a gene: 6. The germline gives CDR1 SEHNR, CDR2 FQNEAQ (reference sequence). The CDR3 sequence is CASSSQSGGETQYF. The CDR3 DNA reads as TGTGCCAGCAGCTCCCAAAGCGGGGGTGAGACCCAGTACTTC.

The J gene is TRBJ2-2, the V gene TRBV3-1 (or the pseudogene TRBV3-2); no firm D call. The CDR3 extends over 14 amino acids. V gave up 6 bases and J gave up 0 bases, with 8 bases separating them. CDR1 LGHDT and CDR2 YNNKEL come from the germline V gene (reference sequence). Here the CDR3 DNA reads TGTGCCAGCAGACCCCGCCCGAACACCGGGGAGCTGTTTTTT. This codes for CASRPRPNTGELFF.

This sequence joins TRBV2 and TRBJ2-5; 9 positions match TRBD1. The trim removed 6 bases at V and 5 bases at J, leaving 13 bases unmatched. The CDR3 is made up of 16 amino acids. CDR1 and CDR2 (germline): SNHLY, FYNNEI. The CDR3 is CASRKTGGSVGETQYF. CDR3 sequence (DNA): TGTGCCAGCAGGAAGACAGGGGGTTCGGTTGGGGAGACCCAGTACTTC.

CDR3 bases: TGCAGCGTTGACCTAGCGGGGGGGCCACAGTTCTTC. It translates to CSVDLAGGPQFF. This chain joins TRBV29-1 and TRBJ2-1; TRBD2 matches at 12 bases. This CDR3 contains 12 residues. After removal of 3 bases from V and 13 bases from J, the junction contained 4 bases not matched to a gene. Germline-derived CDR1 and CDR2 are SQVTM and ANQGSEA.

This chain links TRBV9 with TRBJ2-3; tentatively, D is TRBD2 (5 bases). The CDR3 extends over 16 amino acids. V was shortened by 4 bases and J by 0 bases, with 15 bases between the two germline ends. Germline CDR1 and CDR2: SGDLS and YYNGEE. The CDR3 spells CASSPSSFFSTDTQYF. CDR3 sequence (DNA): TGTGCCAGCAGCCCATCTAGCTTTTTTAGCACAGATACGCAGTATTTT.